A single sample is the source of the 13 T cell receptor beta chains below, sequenced in a study of blood T cells in healthy people across ages (dated by TCRdb to the mid-2010s). Library construction relied on 5' RACE. TCRdb records Illumina HiSeq 2500 as the sequencer. A second roughly 6 to 11 cycle PCR used a sample-barcoded 5' primer and a J-beta primer mix. TCRdb passed the public sequencing reads through fastp at Q25 and MiXCR, retaining productive beta sequences. Here each entry gathers all rows of one CDR3 protein and keeps the most common genes and DNA. This sample comprises hundreds of thousands of distinct CDR3 sequences, 45% to 70% of them detected only once. The ten largest clones represent around 24% of the sample. Sequences were obtained from blood. The receptors come from a man aged 40-49 years in good health.

The chain combines TRBV20-1 with TRBJ2-4; weak D call: TRBD1 (6 bases). The CDR3 extends over 16 amino acids. V was trimmed by 5 bases and J by 4 bases, leaving 21 bases between them. Looked up from germline, CDR1 is DFQATT and CDR2 is SNEGSKA (reference sequence). The CDR3 is CSAPNPGRGEKNIQYF. Here the CDR3 DNA reads TGCAGTGCTCCCAATCCCGGCAGGGGAGAAAAAAACATTCAGTACTTC.

This clonotype occurred once. J is TRBJ1-4 and V is TRBV7-8; 10 bases line up with TRBD1. J lost 10 bases, V lost 5 bases, and 7 bases had no gene match. The CDR3 is made up of 14 amino acids. Germline assignment: CDR1 SGHVS and CDR2 FQNEAQ. CDR3 loop: CASSPGTGEGKLFF. Here the CDR3 DNA reads TGTGCCAGCAGCCCCGGGACAGGGGAGGGAAAACTGTTTTTT.

This clonotype was recorded a few times. This chain links TRBV15 with TRBJ2-5; 10 nucleotides match TRBD2. Per the germline V gene, CDR1 is LNHNV and CDR2 is YYDKDF (reference sequence). CDR3 size: 17 residues. V gave up 3 bases and J gave up 0 bases; unmatched junction bases: 7. CDR3 DNA sequence: TGTGCCACCAGCAGTAGAGTAGCGGGGGGTTACCAAGAGACCCAGTACTTC. The encoded protein is CATSSRVAGGYQETQYF.

This clonotype was seen a few times. The genes are TRBV9 and TRBJ1-1; D is perhaps TRBD1 (5 bases). CDR1 is SGDLS, CDR2 YYNGEE, per germline. The CDR3 runs to 14 residues. Trimming shortened V by 2 bases and J by 5 bases, and 13 bases separated the two germline ends. DNA for the CDR3: TGTGCCAGCAGCGTTAATTATGGGGCTACTGAAGCTTTCTTT. As protein: CASSVNYGATEAFF.

The genes are TRBV6-4 and TRBJ1-1; weak D call: TRBD1 (6 bases). The CDR3 loop spans 14 amino acids. Germline values: CDR1 MRHNA, CDR2 SNTAGT. V lost 4 bases, J lost 1 base, and 10 bases lay in between. The chain's CDR3 is CASSATGENTEAFF. The CDR3 bases are TGTGCCAGCAGTGCGACAGGAGAGAACACTGAAGCTTTCTTT.

The rearrangement uses TRBV6-1 and TRBJ2-7; D is undetermined. Per germline, CDR1 MNHNS and CDR2 SASEGT. V was trimmed by 2 bases and J by 7 bases, leaving 18 bases between them. The CDR3 consists of 15 residues. The CDR3: CASSEMGFSCNEQYF. Here the CDR3 DNA reads TGTGCCAGCAGTGAAATGGGCTTCTCCTGCAATGAGCAGTACTTC.

The chain has TRBV27 and TRBJ1-2, with 9 bases lining up with TRBD1. The CDR3 runs to 18 residues. V was pared by 0 bases and J by 3 bases, with 11 bases of the junction left unmatched. Germline V gives CDR1 MNHEY, CDR2 SMNVEV (reference sequence). DNA for the CDR3: TGTGCCAGCAGTTTATCACTCAGCACAGGGGGCGTTGACTATGGCTACACCTTC. It encodes CASSLSLSTGGVDYGYTF.

With regard to this clonotype: A junction end diverges from the germline sequence, so it may reflect a read error. V gene TRBV20-1 combines with J gene TRBJ1-1; no definite D call. The CDR3 loop spans 11 amino acids. The V gene's germline CDR1 is DFQATT and CDR2 SNEGSKA (reference sequence). The CDR3 DNA follows: TGCAGTGCTAGAGGAAACAGTGAAGCTTTCTTT. It is translated as CSARGNSEAFF.

The chain links TRBV2 to TRBJ2-1; D gene ambiguous. Germline CDR1 and CDR2: SNHLY and FYNNEI. The CDR3 totals 15 residues. V lost 2 bases, J lost 0 bases, and 8 bases lay in between. The CDR3 reads CASSELVSSYNEQFF. The DNA for the CDR3 is TGTGCCAGCAGTGAACTAGTGAGCTCCTACAATGAGCAGTTCTTC. The full variable domain, its missing parts supplied by reference TRBV2 and TRBJ2-1, is EPEVTQTPSHQVTQMGQEVILRCVPISNHLYFYWYRQILGQKVEFLVSFYNNEISEKSEIFDDQFSVERPDGSNFTLKIRSTKLEDSAMYFCASSELVSSYNEQFFGPGTRLTVL.

J is TRBJ2-5 and V is TRBV27; no clear D. The J call may be in error: the DNA end matches TRBJ2-7 better. Germline V gene sequence: CDR1 MNHEY, CDR2 SMNVEV (reference sequence). There are 14 residues in the CDR3. The CDR3 loop is CASSLRAVFYEQYF. The CDR3 nucleotides are TGTGCCAGCAGTTTAAGGGCCGTTTTCTACGAGCAGTACTTC.

Comments on this clonotype: A read error is possible here, since a much larger clone lies one base away. V usage is TRBV6-1 and J usage is TRBJ2-1; D gene ambiguous. The V end was cut by 7 bases, the J end by 4 bases, with 14 bases between. Germline assignment: CDR1 MNHNS and CDR2 SASEGT. CDR3 size: 14 residues. CDR3 bases: TGTGCCAGCATGGTAGTGTCGGATTACAATGAGCAGTTCTTC. It codes for CASMVVSDYNEQFF.

This clonotype has only a few counts. The rearrangement uses TRBV7-2 and TRBJ2-1, with 8 bases lining up with TRBD1. The J call is in doubt because the DNA end fits TRBJ2-7 better. CDR3 length: 15 amino acids. The V gene's germline CDR1 is SGHTA and CDR2 FQGNSA. CDR3 DNA: TGTGCCAGCAGCCGCACCGGGACAGGCATAAACGAGCAGTACTTC. It is translated as CASSRTGTGINEQYF.

The V and J genes are TRBV27 and TRBJ1-6, with D possibly being TRBD1 (5 bases). The CDR3 has 17 amino acids. Trimming took off 5 bases at V and 5 bases at J, with 19 bases between the two ends. Germline assignment: CDR1 MNHEY and CDR2 SMNVEV (reference sequence). This chain's CDR3 is CASSNRRDSGDNSPLHF. In DNA, the CDR3 is TGTGCCAGCAGTAACCGTAGGGACTCGGGAGATAATTCACCCCTCCACTTT.